This entry is about one T cell receptor (beta chain). This sample was taken from a study of CD4 and CD8 cells across lung adenocarcinoma regions. The patients had localized lung adenocarcinoma, a non-small cell subtype. In TCRdb, the PCR reads were re-called with MiXCR into one record per CDR3 protein. The table lists around 4,500 distinct CDR3 sequences, approximately 43% of them singletons. Germline CDR1 reads MNHEY; CDR2 reads SMNVEV (reference sequence). The CDR3 runs 13 residues. V was trimmed by 2 bases and J by 7 bases, leaving 11 bases between them. The chain recombines TRBV27 with TRBJ2-5; D may correspond to TRBD1 or TRBD2 (5 bases each). This clonotype was sampled from a female donor with lung adenocarcinoma. The CD4 and CD8 labels of this study may be unreliable. Sequenced sample: CD4+ T cells from the margin of a lung tumor. The CDR3: CASSLGSGRTQYF. The CDR3, as DNA: TGTGCCAGCAGTTTAGGGTCAGGGAGGACCCAGTACTTC.